What follows are 9 T cell receptor beta chains derived from one specimen sequenced in a study of blood T cell repertoires in COVID-19. Clones were read by immunoSEQ multiplex PCR, and TCRdb kept only the in-frame ones, dropping some. The repertoire holds approximately 240,000 clones, with about nine tenths as singletons. Material: PBMCs or T cells enriched from blood (not recorded which). Receptors originate from a woman in her late teens or twenties who had recovered from COVID-19.

V and J are TRBV3-1 (or the pseudogene TRBV3-2) and TRBJ1-6; possible D gene TRBD1, 6 bases. The V end lost 6 bases, the J end lost 9 bases, and 18 bases lay between the germline ends. Germline V CDR1 and CDR2: LGHDT, YNNKEL (reference sequence). CDR3 length: 15 amino acids. CDR3 DNA sequence: TGTGCCAGCAGTCCTAGGCGGGGGGGGGCTTCACCCCTCCACTTT. Translated, it gives CASSPRRGGASPLHF.

This chain connects TRBV5-4 to TRBJ1-1, with no clear D. Germline lookup yields CDR1 SGHNT and CDR2 YYREEE (reference sequence). The V and J ends lost 1 base and 2 bases respectively, with 6 bases between them. The CDR3 is 13 residues long. The chain's CDR3 is CASSLQDNTEAFF. The CDR3 DNA reads as TGTGCCAGCAGCTTGCAGGATAACACTGAAGCTTTCTTT.

The rearrangement uses TRBV2 and TRBJ1-1; 7 bases are a match to TRBD1. Trimming cost V 6 bases and J 1 base; bases outside gene matches: 5. The CDR3 runs 14 residues. Germline CDR1 and CDR2: SNHLY and FYNNEI. The CDR3: CASSPRDRNTEAFF. The DNA of the CDR3 is TGTGCCAGCAGCCCCCGGGACAGGAACACTGAAGCTTTCTTT.

The V gene is TRBV5-4, the J gene TRBJ2-2; D is uncertain. Trimming left V 4 bases short and J 5 bases short, with 12 bases between. This CDR3 has 14 amino acids. The germline CDR1 and CDR2 sequences are SGHNT and YYREEE (reference sequence). The CDR3 nucleotides are TGTGCCAGCAGCCTTGAGGCTGGGACCGGGGAGCTGTTTTTT. Protein: CASSLEAGTGELFF.

The CDR3 sequence is CASSEQGTTIYF. The CDR3 DNA reads as TGTGCCAGCAGCGAACAGGGGACCACCATATATTTT. The rearrangement uses TRBV7-9 and TRBJ1-3, with 7 bases lining up with TRBD1. The CDR3 is 12 amino acids. Trimming cost V 5 bases and J 9 bases; bases outside gene matches: 4. Germline V gene lookup returns CDR1 SEHNR and CDR2 FQNEAQ (reference sequence).

J is TRBJ1-1 and V is TRBV10-3, with 7 bases that match TRBD1. The CDR3 loop spans 13 amino acids. Germline V gives CDR1 ENHRY, CDR2 SYGVKD. Trimming at V came to 6 bases and at J to 1 base, leaving 2 bases not matched to a gene. The CDR3 is CAIRRTGNTEAFF. Here the CDR3 DNA reads TGTGCCATCAGGAGGACAGGGAACACTGAAGCTTTCTTT.

The chain recombines TRBV18 with TRBJ1-2, with D perhaps TRBD1 (6 bases). The CDR3 is made up of 15 amino acids. V was clipped by 5 bases and J by 6 bases, with 19 bases between them. Looked up from germline, CDR1 is KGHSH and CDR2 is LQKENI. DNA for the CDR3: TGTGCCAGCTCAGTCGACAGGATCCCTGTCGATGGCTACACCTTC. Encoded protein: CASSVDRIPVDGYTF.

This clone was found once. Other DNA sequences from this sample encode an identical CDR3 as well. The V call is TRBV7-3, the J call TRBJ1-2; no reliable D call. Trimming removed 5 bases at V and 0 bases at J, with 7 bases between. The CDR3 is 13 amino acids. Germline assignment: CDR1 SGHTA and CDR2 FQGTGA. The CDR3 DNA is TGTGCCAGCAGCCCGGACTCTAACTATGGCTACACCTTC. Amino acids: CASSPDSNYGYTF. Combining the CDR3 with reference TRBV7-3 and TRBJ1-2 gives the whole variable domain GAGVSQTPSNKVTEKGKYVELRCDPISGHTALYWYRQSLGQGPEFLIYFQGTGAADDSGLPNDRFFAVRPEGSVSTLKIQRTERGDSAVYLCASSPDSNYGYTFGSGTRLTVV.

The chain employs TRBV5-8 and TRBJ2-2; D is unresolved. Germline-derived CDR1 and CDR2 are SGHTS and YDEGEE. V gave up 4 bases and J gave up 3 bases, with 16 bases separating them. This CDR3 is built from 16 residues. CDR3 region: CASSRLRGSDTGELFF. CDR3 DNA sequence: TGTGCCAGCAGCCGACTCCGAGGATCGGACACCGGGGAGCTGTTTTTT.